This T cell receptor (beta chain) originates from a study of T cell changes during pregnancy in multiple sclerosis. This CDR3 spans 13 amino acids. The V end was cut by 2 bases, the J end by 11 bases, with 15 bases between. CDR1 is MNHNY, CDR2 SVGAGI, per germline (reference sequence). The protocol was immunoSEQ multiplex PCR, while the TCRdb copy is restricted to in-frame clones and leaves out a portion. The sample yields tens of thousands of clones, approximately 90% seen once. The TCR sequence derives from a female donor in good health, enrolled as a control in a pregnancy study. The sequenced sample was CD4+ T cells from peripheral blood mononuclear cells, obtained in the second trimester of pregnancy. V is TRBV6-6 and J is TRBJ1-1; perhaps TRBD1 as D (5 bases). CDR3 protein: CASSYGQGRGAFF. The CDR3 DNA sequence: TGTGCCAGCAGTTACGGTCAGGGCCGTGGGGCTTTCTTT.